The 15 T cell receptor beta chains given below trace back to one sample, sequenced in a study of response to subunit inactivated influenza vaccine. Each CDR3 protein is one row after TCRdb ran MiXCR on the RT-PCR reads. The profile shows about 520,000 distinct CDR3 sequences, approximately 7.7% of them singletons. The sequenced sample was PBMCs from blood, obtained roughly 24 months after vaccination. The receptors stem from a man aged 50 to 69 who received an inactivated influenza vaccine.

In its sample, this clonotype was seen a few times. This sequence joins TRBV6-2 or TRBV6-3 and TRBJ2-7; D is possibly TRBD1 (5 bases). Looked up from germline, CDR1 is MNHEY and CDR2 is SVGEGT. V dropped 8 bases and J dropped 6 bases, with 23 bases sitting between them. This CDR3 is 15 amino acids long. CDR3 sequence reads: CASRAGQRGIREQYF. The CDR3 nucleotides are TGTGCCAGCCGGGCAGGTCAAAGGGGTATTCGCGAGCAGTACTTC.

The chain carries TRBV7-9 and TRBJ1-1; TRBD1 agrees at 7 bases. V lost 6 bases, J lost 2 bases, and 12 bases stayed unmatched. The CDR3 loop spans 16 amino acids. In germline, CDR1 is SEHNR, CDR2 FQNEAQ (reference sequence). The CDR3 sequence is CASRPTNRGLNTEAFF. CDR3 DNA: TGTGCCAGCAGACCAACCAACAGGGGCCTCAACACTGAAGCTTTCTTT. The full variable domain, completed using reference TRBV7-9 and TRBJ1-1, is DTGVSQNPRHKITKRGQNVTFRCDPISEHNRLYWYRQTLGQGPEFLTYFQNEAQLEKSRLLSDRFSAERPKGSFSTLEIQRTEQGDSAMYLCASRPTNRGLNTEAFFGQGTRLTVV.

This clonotype was picked up many times. The chain recombines TRBV11-3 with TRBJ2-3, with 13 bases matching TRBD2. The CDR3 contains 16 residues. V gave up 5 bases and J gave up 4 bases; unmatched junction bases: 6. CDR1 SGHNT and CDR2 YENEEA come from the germline V gene. In DNA, the CDR3 is TGTGCCAGCAGCCACGGACTAGCGGGAGCCCCAGATACGCAGTATTTT. It is translated as CASSHGLAGAPDTQYF.

The rearrangement uses TRBV20-1 and TRBJ2-5, with TRBD1 matching over 7 bases. Unmatched junction bases numbered 5, after V lost 0 bases and J lost 4 bases. The germline CDR1 and CDR2 sequences are DFQATT and SNEGSKA (reference sequence). The CDR3 extends over 14 amino acids. The CDR3 sequence: CSARDPHRGETQYF. CDR3 in DNA: TGCAGTGCTAGAGATCCTCACAGGGGAGAGACCCAGTACTTC.

This chain's CDR3 is CASSQDFGLGVRYNSPLHF. The CDR3 DNA sequence: TGTGCCAGCAGCCAAGATTTCGGGTTGGGCGTCCGATATAATTCACCCCTCCACTTT. The chain combines TRBV4-2 with TRBJ1-6; D not resolved. The CDR3 is 19 residues long. Trimming took off 0 bases at V and 4 bases at J, with 19 bases between the two ends. Germline V lookup: CDR1 LGHNA, CDR2 YNFKEQ.

The chain joins TRBV11-2 to TRBJ2-7, with 8 bases fitting TRBD2. With V trimmed by 3 bases and J by 2 bases, 9 bases remained unmatched. CDR3 length equals 16 residues. In germline, CDR1 is SGHAT, CDR2 FQNNGV. The CDR3 sequence is CASSFTSGGLPYEQYF. As DNA, the CDR3 is TGTGCCAGCAGCTTTACGAGCGGGGGCCTTCCCTACGAGCAGTACTTC. The full variable domain, its missing parts supplied by reference TRBV11-2 and TRBJ2-7, is EAGVAQSPRYKIIEKRQSVAFWCNPISGHATLYWYQQILGQGPKLLIQFQNNGVVDDSQLPKDRFSAERLKGVDSTLKIQPAKLEDSAVYLCASSFTSGGLPYEQYFGPGTRLTVT.

This clonotype has a handful of counts. This chain uses TRBV5-1 with TRBJ2-3; D gene ambiguous. The V end was cut by 5 bases, the J end by 6 bases, with 13 bases between. This CDR3 contains 13 residues. Germline CDR1 is SGHRS and CDR2 is YFSETQ. CDR3: CASRVGRSDTQYF. In nucleotides, the CDR3 is TGCGCCAGCAGAGTCGGCAGATCGGATACGCAGTATTTT.

This clonotype occurred a few times. The chain joins TRBV6-2 or TRBV6-3 to TRBJ2-7; 9 bases align to TRBD1. CDR1 is MNHEY, CDR2 SVGEGT, per germline. V gave up 6 bases and J gave up 12 bases; unmatched junction bases: 9. This CDR3 contains 12 residues. The CDR3 nucleotides read TGTGCCAGCAGCCCGATGGACAGGGGTCCGTACTTC. Protein product: CASSPMDRGPYF.

This clonotype was detected only a few times. The rearrangement uses TRBV7-9 and TRBJ2-7, with D unclear. Per the germline V gene, CDR1 is SEHNR and CDR2 is FQNEAQ (reference sequence). There are 13 residues in the CDR3. The ends were cut back, 6 bases at V and 0 bases at J, with 9 bases in the middle. CDR3 sequence (DNA): TGTGCCAGCAGGGTGAAGGACTCCTACGAGCAGTACTTC. It is translated as CASRVKDSYEQYF.

The V and J genes are TRBV15 and TRBJ2-3, with 8 positions matching TRBD2. The germline CDR1 and CDR2 sequences are LNHNV and YYDKDF (reference sequence). Trimming at V came to 4 bases and at J to 6 bases, leaving 6 bases not matched to a gene. CDR3 length: 14 amino acids. In nucleotides, the CDR3 is TGTGCCACCAGCAAAGCGGGCGGGAGGGATACGCAGTATTTT. Translated: CATSKAGGRDTQYF.

The chain carries TRBV28 and TRBJ2-7; D ambiguous. V was clipped by 4 bases and J by 2 bases, with 12 bases between them. There are 14 residues in the CDR3. In germline, CDR1 is MDHEN, CDR2 SYDVKM. The CDR3: CASSSGAPAYEQYF. CDR3 DNA sequence: TGTGCCAGCAGTTCAGGTGCCCCCGCCTACGAGCAGTACTTC.

This clonotype was seen only a few times. This chain links TRBV12-3 or TRBV12-4 with TRBJ2-1; D is undetermined. The CDR3 has 14 residues. Between the trimmed V and J ends, which lost 3 bases and 6 bases, there was a span of 12 bases. The CDR3 here is CASSFPDSGNEQFF. In DNA, the CDR3 is TGTGCCAGCAGTTTCCCGGATTCTGGCAATGAGCAGTTCTTC.

This clonotype came up many times. The rearrangement joins TRBV3-1 to TRBJ2-5; 10 bases agree with TRBD2. Germline V gene data show CDR1 as LGHDT and CDR2 as YNNKEL (reference sequence). This CDR3 is built from 15 residues. Trimming cost V 0 bases and J 6 bases; bases outside gene matches: 4. CDR3 amino acids: CASSQDSGRRKTQYF. CDR3 DNA: TGTGCCAGCAGCCAAGATAGCGGGAGGCGGAAGACCCAGTACTTC.

This chain connects TRBV20-1 to TRBJ2-7, with D perhaps TRBD1 (5 bases). This CDR3 comprises 15 residues. Germline-derived CDR1 and CDR2 are DFQATT and SNEGSKA (reference sequence). V was cut by 0 bases and J by 0 bases, with 12 bases left in between. The CDR3 sequence: CSARDSRETSYEQYF. In DNA form, the CDR3 reads TGCAGTGCTAGAGATTCCAGGGAAACCTCCTACGAGCAGTACTTC.

This clonotype was recorded many times. The chain couples TRBV14 to TRBJ2-7; D possibly corresponds to TRBD1 (6 bases). V lost 4 bases and J 3 bases, leaving 16 bases between the germline ends. Germline loops: CDR1 SGHDN, CDR2 FVKESK. The CDR3 totals 15 residues. CDR3: CASSRDRDTRYEQYF. CDR3 bases: TGTGCCAGCAGCCGCGACCGGGACACCCGCTACGAGCAGTACTTC.